These T cell receptor beta chains were read from a single sample in a study of T-cell reconstitution after alpha-beta-depleted transplantation in children. From the PCR reads, TCRdb called clonotypes with MiXCR, one entry per CDR3 protein. The sample shows around 370,000 distinct CDR3 sequences, 10% to 13% of them seen only once. This specimen was PBMCs from the stem cell graft donor, taken from the stem cell graft. The receptors were gathered from a human donor who donated a stem cell graft to a child with acute lymphoblastic leukemia. CDR3s include the opening cysteine and the closing phenylalanine or tryptophan. D genes are given only for firm matches. Size tells how often a clone was seen (once, few, many) or the class of an expanded clone, and some rows leave it out.

TRBV27	.	TRBJ1-2	14	few	CASSLSGTGYGYTF	TGTGCCAGCAGTTTATCTGGGACGGGCTATGGCTACACCTTC
TRBV7-2	TRBD2	TRBJ2-5	18	many	CASSLGLLAGGQQETQYF	TGTGCCAGCAGCTTGGGGCTACTCGCGGGAGGGCAACAAGAGACCCAGTACTTC
TRBV9	.	TRBJ2-1	14	few	CASSVAAAYNEQFF	TGTGCCAGCAGCGTAGCGGCAGCCTACAATGAGCAGTTCTTC
TRBV7-2	.	TRBJ2-1	16	.	CASSPAGTTSYNEQFF	TGTGCCAGCAGCCCGGCAGGGACCACCTCCTACAATGAGCAGTTCTTC
TRBV5-1	TRBD1	TRBJ1-2	17	.	CASSVTGGPQVNYGYTF	TGCGCCAGCAGCGTAACAGGGGGCCCGCAGGTTAACTATGGCTACACCTTC
TRBV4-3	.	TRBJ1-5	14	.	CASSPGVLNQPQHF	TGCGCCAGCAGCCCCGGGGTCCTCAATCAGCCCCAGCATTTT
TRBV20-1	TRBD1	TRBJ2-3	18	few	CSARPTPGTGGSTDTQYF	TGCAGTGCTAGACCAACTCCCGGGACAGGGGGAAGCACAGATACGCAGTATTTT
TRBV7-9	TRBD2	TRBJ2-3	16	many	CASSPGTSGSTDTQYF	TGTGCCAGCAGCCCCGGGACTAGCGGGAGCACAGATACGCAGTATTTT
TRBV9	TRBD2	TRBJ2-3	18	few	CASSERTVGLAGEDTQYF	TGTGCCAGCTCTGAGAGGACCGTGGGACTAGCGGGAGAAGATACGCAGTATTTT
TRBV20-1	TRBD1	TRBJ2-7	15	.	CSARTAGTRGHEQYF	TGCAGTGCCCGAACCGCAGGGACAAGGGGGCACGAGCAGTACTTC
TRBV12-3/TRBV12-4	.	TRBJ1-1	15	few	CASSPGQFGNTEAFF	TGTGCCAGCAGTCCTGGACAATTTGGGAACACTGAAGCTTTCTTT
TRBV7-8	TRBD2	TRBJ2-7	14	few	CASSLAAGGEEQYF	TGTGCCAGCAGCTTAGCCGCGGGAGGGGAAGAGCAGTACTTC
TRBV4-3	.	TRBJ2-3	17	many	CASSQDRQDLSTDTQYF	TGCGCCAGCAGCCAAGATCGACAGGACCTAAGCACAGATACGCAGTATTTT
TRBV5-1	TRBD1	TRBJ2-7	15	.	CASRPSTGGFYEQYF	TGCGCCAGCAGACCTTCGACAGGGGGCTTTTACGAGCAGTACTTC
TRBV7-9	TRBD1	TRBJ1-1	15	many	CASSTYRGKLTEAFF	TGTGCCAGCAGCACATACAGGGGGAAGTTAACTGAAGCTTTCTTT
TRBV7-6	.	TRBJ1-1	14	.	CASRPDIANTEAFF	TGTGCCAGCAGACCAGACATTGCGAACACTGAAGCTTTCTTT
TRBV6-6	.	TRBJ1-1	13	few	CASSRLGGTEAFF	TGTGCCAGCAGTCGCCTGGGGGGCACTGAAGCTTTCTTT
TRBV6-5	TRBD2	TRBJ2-7	15	few	CASRHRLAGGPQQYF	TGTGCCAGCAGACACAGACTAGCGGGAGGGCCCCAGCAGTACTTC
TRBV12-3/TRBV12-4	.	TRBJ1-1	12	few	CASRLSGTQAFF	TGTGCCAGCAGACTATCCGGGACACAAGCTTTCTTT
TRBV28	.	TRBJ2-7	14	many	CASSLWEGSYEQYF	TGTGCCAGCAGTTTATGGGAGGGATCCTACGAGCAGTACTTC
TRBV4-3	TRBD1	TRBJ2-5	17	many	CASSQEGPGQGAETQYF	TGCGCCAGCAGCCAAGAGGGTCCGGGACAGGGGGCGGAGACCCAGTACTTC
TRBV20-1	TRBD2	TRBJ2-3	14	few	CSASGTSGKDTQYF	TGCAGTGCCTCCGGGACTAGCGGTAAAGATACGCAGTATTTT
TRBV5-6	.	TRBJ1-1	15	.	CASSYNQGSVTEAFF	TGTGCCAGCAGCTACAACCAGGGGTCGGTGACTGAAGCTTTCTTT
TRBV4-1	TRBD1	TRBJ1-1	15	many	CASSQESGQGREAFF	TGCGCCAGCAGCCAAGAATCCGGACAGGGGCGTGAAGCTTTCTTT
TRBV7-2	TRBD2	TRBJ2-1	17	.	CASSLGGLAASYNEQFF	TGTGCCAGCAGCTTAGGGGGACTAGCGGCTTCCTACAATGAGCAGTTCTTC
TRBV5-1	TRBD1	TRBJ2-7	13	.	CASSPAGTGEQYF	TGCGCCAGCAGCCCGGCCGGGACAGGCGAGCAGTACTTC
TRBV7-2	TRBD2	TRBJ2-1	14	few	CASSISGRGNEQFF	TGTGCCAGCAGCATTAGCGGGAGGGGCAATGAGCAGTTCTTC
TRBV19	TRBD2	TRBJ2-1	15	.	CASSIRAGDADEQFF	TGTGCCAGTAGTATACGTGCGGGAGACGCAGATGAGCAGTTCTTC
TRBV20-1	.	TRBJ2-1	17	few	CSARGLGQGISYNEQFF	TGCAGTGCTAGAGGGCTTGGGCAGGGGATTTCCTACAATGAGCAGTTCTTC
TRBV29-1	.	TRBJ2-2	14	.	CSVDRGFNTGELFF	TGCAGCGTTGATCGGGGATTTAACACCGGGGAGCTGTTTTTT
TRBV6-1	.	TRBJ2-6	17	few	CASSENAGTRGANVLTF	TGTGCCAGCAGTGAGAATGCAGGGACGCGGGGGGCCAACGTCCTGACTTTC
TRBV7-3	.	TRBJ2-1	13	many	CASSLIGESEQFF	TGTGCCAGCAGCTTAATAGGGGAGAGTGAGCAGTTCTTC
TRBV6-2/TRBV6-3	.	TRBJ2-6	15	.	CASIRDGAGANVLTF	TGTGCCAGCATCCGGGACGGGGCTGGGGCCAACGTCCTGACTTTC
TRBV7-2	.	TRBJ2-7	12	few	CASNRDHYEQYF	TGTGCCAGCAACAGGGACCACTACGAGCAGTACTTC
TRBV5-5	.	TRBJ2-1	15	few	CASSFGSQSYNEQFF	TGTGCCAGCAGCTTCGGGAGCCAGTCCTACAATGAGCAGTTCTTC
TRBV15	TRBD1	TRBJ1-5	15	few	CATSFTTGGNQPQHF	TGTGCCACCAGCTTTACGACAGGGGGGAATCAGCCCCAGCATTTT
TRBV4-2	TRBD2	TRBJ2-7	17	.	CASSPPSGTSGTYEQYF	TGTGCCAGCAGCCCCCCTTCGGGGACTAGCGGGACCTACGAGCAGTACTTC
TRBV5-1	.	TRBJ1-1	13	many	CASSFTGYTEAFF	TGCGCCAGCAGCTTTACAGGATACACTGAAGCTTTCTTT
TRBV4-1	TRBD1	TRBJ1-6	15	.	CASSQDRQGGRSLHF	TGCGCCAGCAGCCAAGATCGACAGGGAGGGAGGTCCCTCCACTTT
TRBV5-6	TRBD2	TRBJ2-2	15	.	CASSSPGLKTGELFF	TGTGCCAGCAGCTCGCCGGGACTAAAAACCGGGGAGCTGTTTTTT
TRBV11-1	.	TRBJ1-2	13	.	CASSLDSDYGYTF	TGTGCCAGCAGCTTAGACAGTGACTATGGCTACACCTTC
TRBV9	.	TRBJ2-3	14	.	CASSVTLGTDTQYF	TGTGCCAGCAGCGTCACTCTAGGCACAGATACGCAGTATTTT
TRBV10-2	.	TRBJ2-3	13	many	CASRTDQADTQYF	TGCGCCAGCAGGACAGATCAGGCAGATACGCAGTATTTT
TRBV4-2	.	TRBJ1-1	14	.	CASSQHQGYTEAFF	TGTGCCAGCAGCCAGCACCAGGGATACACTGAAGCTTTCTTT
TRBV10-2	.	TRBJ2-3	14	.	CASSEGVSTDTQYF	TGCGCCAGCAGTGAGGGAGTAAGCACAGATACGCAGTATTTT
TRBV19	.	TRBJ1-2	13	few	CASSDFSGYGYTF	TGTGCCAGTAGTGACTTTTCAGGGTATGGCTACACCTTC